The entry below gives a single T cell receptor (beta chain) sequence along with its context. This clone's antigen is unknown. The input lacks base qualities; no much larger clone sits a single base away. Collaborating institutions collected whole blood in K2EDTA tubes following their own protocols. For TCRbeta analysis, collaborators shipped samples in one of three forms: frozen whole blood, isolated PBMCs, or DNA extracted from either of those sample types. The data are from a study of blood T cell repertoires in COVID-19 (dated by TCRdb to the early 2020s). About the full investigation: The collaborator samples originated in the United States, Italy and Spain and spanned the acute and convalescent phases of COVID-19. The material from the prospective study consisted of cDNA or gDNA derived from T cells, B-cell-depleted T cells, or PBMCs. The dataset comprised deeply sampled blood TCRbeta repertoires from subjects exposed to, actively infected with, or recovered from COVID-19. The repertoires were released in a freely available public database intended as a resource for research on the immune response to SARS-CoV-2. Samples came from the ongoing ImmuneRACE study (first 160 participants) plus 1,254 subjects from 6 global collaborators. A de-identified subject ID, COVID-19 status, age in years and sex were almost always included in the sample metadata. Where available, HLA class I and class II types were obtained from metadata supplied by the sample provider rather than from assay-based typing.

Counted from cysteine to phenylalanine, this CDR3 has 13 amino acids. Only CDR3 DNA is held: 39 bases, read in frame from base 1. The V end loses 0 bases and the J end loses 5 bases, and a stretch of 10 bases separates them. Reading the germline V gene (reference sequence) gives CDR1 GTSNPN and CDR2 SVGIG. The immunoSEQ Assay, a bias-controlled multiplex PCR, was used to amplify TCRbeta CDR3 regions from genomic DNA. For the original study's pipeline: The number of nucleated cells in each sample was estimated from the amplification of reference gene primers within the assay. To quantify the absolute abundance of each unique TCRbeta CDR3 rearrangement, sequence reads were collapsed and filtered. For each sample, productive Simpson clonality was calculated as the square root of Simpson's diversity index across productive rearrangements. In its TCRdb copy, this immuneACCESS table keeps in-frame sequences only and misses some clones. Where compared with another copy, unresolved V genes explain less than half of these, and the others have no known cause. V and J calls and clone size are copied from that table; D and trimming were computed from the DNA. The sample profile shows 95,000 to 130,000 clones; almost 85% of them were found once. The ten most abundant clones make up around 7.6% of the sample.

General conclusions and limits of the study: Clinical and demographic metadata were provided uncurated, with the amount varying by source and participant.

The sequence was obtained from a man in his 70s with active or convalescent COVID-19. The material sequenced was peripheral blood. Recombination connected TRBV30 to TRBJ2-5, with the D gene not clear enough to name. In nucleotide form, the sequence is TGTGCCTGGAGTGTACGGGTTGATGAGACCCAGTACTTC. The translation is CAWSVRVDETQYF.